Presented here are 14 T cell receptor beta chains from one specimen sequenced in a study of OX40 agonist ivuxolimab in advanced cancers. TCRdb keeps only in-frame clones here, not all; method: immunoSEQ multiplex PCR. The table includes about 72,000 clones, 88% detected once. The sample in question was CD4+ or CD8+ T cells sorted from blood, obtained in a trial of the OX40 agonist ivuxolimab. The receptors derive from an adult with an advanced solid tumor such as melanoma, head and neck, liver or kidney cancer.

The rearrangement links TRBV29-1 to TRBJ1-4, with 10 bases that match TRBD1. Germline V gene sequence: CDR1 SQVTM, CDR2 ANQGSEA. This CDR3 is 15 amino acids long. Losses at the gene ends were 7 bases for V and 0 bases for J; bases not matched to a gene: 5. The CDR3 region is CSGGDRGATNEKLFF. Written as DNA, the CDR3 is TGCAGCGGGGGGGACAGGGGCGCAACTAATGAAAAACTGTTTTTT.

The chain uses TRBV7-2 and TRBJ2-7; a weak D match, TRBD1 (5 bases). Trimming stripped 8 bases from V and 2 bases from J, with 10 bases between. Germline V gene sequence: CDR1 SGHTA, CDR2 FQGNSA. The CDR3 contains 12 residues. CDR3 sequence: CASEQEAYEQYF. The CDR3 region has the DNA TGTGCCAGCGAACAGGAAGCCTACGAGCAGTACTTC.

The chain employs TRBV11-2 and TRBJ1-6, with D unclear. CDR3 length: 14 amino acids. The ends were cut back, 2 bases at V and 3 bases at J, with 5 bases in the middle. Germline V CDR1 and CDR2: SGHAT, FQNNGV. CDR3 nucleotide sequence: TGTGCCAGCAGCTTAATAGACTATAATTCACCCCTCCACTTT. Its protein is CASSLIDYNSPLHF. Full variable domain (rest looked up from reference TRBV11-2 and TRBJ1-6): EAGVAQSPRYKIIEKRQSVAFWCNPISGHATLYWYQQILGQGPKLLIQFQNNGVVDDSQLPKDRFSAERLKGVDSTLKIQPAKLEDSAVYLCASSLIDYNSPLHFGNGTRLTVT.

The chain joins TRBV28 to TRBJ1-1; 10 bases map to TRBD1. CDR3 length: 16 amino acids. In germline, CDR1 is MDHEN, CDR2 SYDVKM. The trim removed 3 bases at V and 3 bases at J, leaving 7 bases unmatched. CDR3 protein: CASSFPGQGVDTEAFF. CDR3 DNA sequence: TGTGCCAGCAGTTTCCCCGGACAGGGGGTCGACACTGAAGCTTTCTTT.

The chain employs TRBV11-2 and TRBJ2-5; D is tentatively TRBD1 or TRBD2 (5 bases each). CDR3 length equals 16 residues. Germline V gene sequence: CDR1 SGHAT, CDR2 FQNNGV. V dropped 1 base and J dropped 7 bases, with 19 bases sitting between them. The CDR3 region has the DNA TGTGCCAGCAGCTTAGCGGGGACCGTCGTAGGAGTGACCCAGTACTTC. Its protein product is CASSLAGTVVGVTQYF.

The V and J genes are TRBV10-3 and TRBJ2-7; D is perhaps TRBD2 (6 bases). The V end lost 10 bases, the J end lost 3 bases, and 10 bases lay between the germline ends. From germline, CDR1 is ENHRY and CDR2 SYGVKD. The CDR3 covers 11 residues. The CDR3 spells CATSGLYEQYF. The DNA of the CDR3 is TGTGCCACCTCGGGACTCTACGAGCAGTACTTC.

The J gene is TRBJ2-5, the V gene TRBV2, with D hard to call. CDR1 and CDR2 from the germline V gene are SNHLY and FYNNEI. This CDR3 is 14 amino acids long. V was clipped by 3 bases and J by 4 bases, with 12 bases between them. In DNA, the CDR3 is TGTGCCAGCAGTGAGGGGTCGAGTAGAGAGACCCAGTACTTC. Its translation: CASSEGSSRETQYF.

The chain has TRBV19 and TRBJ2-2; no clear D gene. V was cut by 3 bases and J by 0 bases, with 5 bases left in between. CDR3 length: 14 amino acids. Per the germline V gene, CDR1 is LNHDA and CDR2 is SQIVND (reference sequence). This CDR3 reads CASSMSANTGELFF. The CDR3 nucleotides read TGTGCCAGTAGTATGTCGGCGAACACCGGGGAGCTGTTTTTT.

The chain links TRBV30 to TRBJ1-1, with a possible D match to TRBD1 (5 bases). The CDR3 is 13 amino acids. V was clipped by 3 bases and J by 4 bases, with 12 bases between them. Germline lookup yields CDR1 GTSNPN and CDR2 SVGIG (reference sequence). CDR3 DNA: TGTGCCTGGAGGGGACGCTGGGCCACTGAAGCTTTCTTT. It is translated as CAWRGRWATEAFF.

The chain couples TRBV6-1 to TRBJ2-7; 8 bases fit TRBD1. The junction had 9 bases not matched to a gene; V was cut back by 1 base and J by 7 bases. The CDR3 runs to 15 residues. CDR1 and CDR2 (germline): MNHNS, SASEGT. The CDR3 nucleotides read TGTGCCAGCAGTGAAGGACAGGGGATATTGGGGGAGCAGTACTTC. Translated: CASSEGQGILGEQYF.

V gene TRBV28 combines with J gene TRBJ1-2, with 9 bases lining up with TRBD1. Trimming at V came to 6 bases and at J to 8 bases, leaving 10 bases not matched to a gene. CDR3 length: 14 residues. CDR1 is MDHEN and CDR2 is SYDVKM in the germline V gene. CDR3 nucleotide sequence: TGTGCCAGCAGCAGTACAGGGGGCGTCTTAGGCTACACCTTC. Its translation: CASSSTGGVLGYTF.

The rearrangement links TRBV25-1 to TRBJ2-3, with 12 bases identical to TRBD1. After removal of 1 base from V and 8 bases from J, the junction contained 4 bases not matched to a gene. Per the germline V gene, CDR1 is MGHDK and CDR2 is SYGVNS. The length of the CDR3 is 15 residues. The CDR3 DNA is TGTGCCAGCAGTGAATTGGGGACAGGGGGCGGTACGCAGTATTTT. The encoded protein is CASSELGTGGGTQYF.

J is TRBJ2-7 and V is TRBV11-3, with 7 bases that match TRBD2. The ends lost 5 bases at V and 2 bases at J; junction bases unmatched: 9. Germline assignment: CDR1 SGHNT and CDR2 YENEEA. The length of the CDR3 is 15 residues. The CDR3 nucleotides are TGTGCCAGCAGCCCCGGGGAGGGGAGGACCTACGAGCAGTACTTC. The encoded protein is CASSPGEGRTYEQYF.

The chain joins TRBV5-1 to TRBJ2-5; TRBD1 or TRBD2 may be the D gene (6 bases each). Germline values: CDR1 SGHRS, CDR2 YFSETQ. V was trimmed by 6 bases and J by 4 bases, leaving 10 bases between them. CDR3 length: 12 amino acids. The CDR3 DNA follows: TGCGCCAGCACCGAGGGGGGAGAGACCCAGTACTTC. Residues: CASTEGGETQYF.